Below, one T cell receptor beta chain is given with its context. A 3' RACE protocol on RNA, with unique molecular identifiers, produced the TCR library. TCRdb ran MiXCR on the 3' RACE reads and lists one entry per CDR3 protein. The table lists 15,000 to 16,000 distinct CDR3 sequences, approximately 3.6% of them singletons. These data belong to a study of HIV-infected children after antiretroviral therapy interruption. Study overall: Median age was approximately 10 years (interruption) and about 8 years (continuous). Weeks 0, 12, interruption end (24 or 48), and about 3 years post-study gave interruption-arm samples. Continuous-treatment samples came from weeks 0, 48 and 150.

Described treatment: PENTA 11 planned treatment interruption arm or continuous ART arm. The ends were cut back, 8 bases at V and 10 bases at J, with 15 bases in the middle. Germline-derived CDR1 and CDR2 are MNHNY and SVGAGI (reference sequence). CDR3 length: 11 amino acids. The receptor comes from a child aged 2 to 17 with HIV. The rearrangement joins TRBV6-6 to TRBJ2-7; no clear D gene. The sequenced sample was CD45RA+ CD4+ T cells from PBMCs, obtained from a donor given antiretroviral therapy, either interrupted or continuous. The subset: naive CD4+ CD45RA+ CD45RO- T cells. The CDR3 loop reads CASGGSYEQYF. The CDR3 nucleotides read TGTGCCAGCGGTGGATCCTATGAACAGTACTTC.